This TCR beta chain stems from a study of T cells after yellow fever vaccination. Overall study findings and caveats: Re-detected after boosting: most primary clones, around 97% of CD4 and 88% of CD8.

Concerning this clonotype itself: What it binds is not known.

This CDR3 has 14 amino acids. The V end lost 3 bases, the J end lost 4 bases, and 15 bases lay between the germline ends. From germline, CDR1 is DFQATT and CDR2 SNEGSKA (reference sequence). One entry per CDR3 protein results from TCRdb running MiXCR on the 5' RACE reads. The sample shows a few hundred thousand distinct CDR3 sequences, 6.9% of them seen only once. The material was CD4+ T cells sorted from PBMCs, obtained 15 days after the yellow fever booster vaccination. The receptor's source is a man aged 25-40 years who received the YFV17D yellow fever vaccine. This chain joins TRBV20-1 and TRBJ1-1, with D uncertain. The CDR3 spells CSARKQFSGTEAFF. The CDR3 DNA reads TGCAGTGCTAGGAAACAGTTTTCGGGCACTGAAGCTTTCTTT.